This TCR beta chain came from a study of cytomegalovirus exposure and HLA in healthy donors. Worth noting for this clone: Antigen: not known.

Vbeta (60) and Jbeta (13) primers were used in the PCR. The method was immunoSEQ multiplex PCR; TCRdb's version includes in-frame clones alone and lacks a portion of them. The sample contains 150,000 or so clones, 86% of which appear only once. Study outcomes and limitations: Across donors, sequencing depth was assumed by presence/absence analyses to be roughly uniform.

Trimming removed 3 bases from V and 4 bases from J, with 21 bases in between. CDR1 and CDR2 (germline): SGHDT, YYEEEE. The CDR3 is made up of 17 amino acids. The sample was PBMCs. This clonotype was obtained from a woman aged 18-29 years in good health and CMV-seronegative. The V and J genes are TRBV5-6 and TRBJ2-3; weak D call: TRBD2 (7 bases). In DNA, the CDR3 is TGTGCCAGCAGCTGGTGGCTGGGGGGCGGGAGTCCAGATACGCAGTATTTT. Protein product: CASSWWLGGGSPDTQYF.